Listed here are 28 T cell receptor beta chains from one sample, sequenced in a study of blood T cells in healthy people across ages. Primers used in a second PCR of roughly 6 to 11 cycles were a sample-barcoded 5' primer and a J-beta primer mix. TCRdb redid the calling of the 5' RACE reads with MiXCR, one entry per CDR3 protein. The sample has about 1.8 million distinct CDR3 sequences, about 50% seen once. The source material was blood. These receptors all come from a middle-aged woman in good health.

This clonotype was recorded once. The chain has TRBV15 and TRBJ2-5; D remains ambiguous. The CDR3 consists of 14 residues. The ends were cut back, 1 base at V and 11 bases at J, with 17 bases in the middle. The V gene's germline CDR1 is LNHNV and CDR2 YYDKDF (reference sequence). CDR3 DNA: TGTGCCACCAGCAGAGCACCCCCTACGGATGAGCAGTACTTC. This codes for CATSRAPPTDEQYF.

This clonotype was counted only a few times. This chain connects TRBV3-1 to TRBJ1-5; D may be TRBD1 (6 bases). The CDR3 loop spans 17 amino acids. Germline lookup yields CDR1 LGHDT and CDR2 YNNKEL (reference sequence). Trimming cost V 0 bases and J 0 bases, with 12 bases left between them. The CDR3 region is CASSQDATGYSNQPQHF. The CDR3 nucleotides are TGTGCCAGCAGCCAAGATGCGACAGGATATAGCAATCAGCCCCAGCATTTT.

This clonotype has only a few counts. The chain carries TRBV4-3 and TRBJ2-1; perhaps D is TRBD1 or TRBD2 (6 bases each). Germline V gene data show CDR1 as LGHNA and CDR2 as YSLEER. V shed 3 bases and J shed 4 bases, with 19 bases lying between them. The CDR3 is 17 amino acids. The CDR3 DNA reads as TGCGCCAGCAGCCATTTCTTGCGGGGCACAGGGTACAATGAGCAGTTCTTC. Amino acid sequence: CASSHFLRGTGYNEQFF.

The rearrangement uses TRBV6-2 or TRBV6-3 and TRBJ2-3, with D perhaps given as TRBD1 or TRBD2 (6 bases each). The V end lost 0 bases, the J end lost 2 bases, and 18 bases lay between the germline ends. The CDR3 consists of 18 residues. In germline, CDR1 is MNHEY, CDR2 SVGEGT. The CDR3 DNA is TGTGCCAGCAGTTACTCCCCAGGGGCGGCGGGGAACACAGATACGCAGTATTTT. This gives the protein CASSYSPGAAGNTDTQYF.

V usage is TRBV6-1 and J usage is TRBJ2-5; D not certain. The germline V gene encodes CDR1 MNHNS and CDR2 SASEGT. V lost 7 bases, J lost 4 bases, and 7 bases lay in between. The CDR3 is made up of 11 amino acids. CDR3 in amino acids: CASIALETQYF. The CDR3 bases are TGTGCCAGCATTGCCCTAGAGACCCAGTACTTC.

The chain has TRBV28 and TRBJ1-6; D call uncertain. Deletions cut 2 bases from V and 8 bases from J, with 16 bases between. CDR3 length equals 16 residues. CDR1 and CDR2 (germline): MDHEN, SYDVKM. This chain's CDR3 is CASSLVTEGIDSPLHF. CDR3 DNA: TGTGCCAGCAGTTTAGTGACGGAGGGAATTGATTCACCCCTCCACTTT. Full variable domain (missing parts from reference TRBV28 and TRBJ1-6): DVKVTQSSRYLVKRTGEKVFLECVQDMDHENMFWYRQDPGLGLRLIYFSYDVKMKEKGDIPEGYSVSREKKERFSLILESASTNQTSMYLCASSLVTEGIDSPLHFGNGTRLTVT.

This clonotype has just a few counts. The V call is TRBV3-1, the J call TRBJ2-3; TRBD2 matches 9 bases. The CDR3 is 17 residues long. Germline CDR1 is LGHDT and CDR2 is YNNKEL (reference sequence). The trim removed 4 bases at V and 2 bases at J, leaving 10 bases unmatched. The CDR3 region is CASSPQSLAGITDTQYF. The DNA of the CDR3 is TGTGCCAGCAGCCCCCAAAGTCTAGCGGGGATCACAGATACGCAGTATTTT.

V usage is TRBV12-3 or TRBV12-4 and J usage is TRBJ2-1; the D gene is possibly TRBD1 (6 bases). The CDR3 loop spans 16 amino acids. V was clipped by 5 bases and J by 0 bases, with 14 bases between them. This CDR3 is CASSLSRGSSYNEQFF. DNA of the CDR3: TGTGCCAGCAGTCTAAGCAGGGGAAGCTCCTACAATGAGCAGTTCTTC.

The chain carries TRBV7-9 and TRBJ2-3, with no clear D. Germline V gene sequence: CDR1 SEHNR, CDR2 FQNEAQ (reference sequence). This CDR3 region has 14 residues. Between the trimmed V and J ends, which lost 5 bases and 6 bases, there was a span of 15 bases. CDR3 nucleotides: TGTGCCAGCAGCGCCTTTGAGGCGTTGGATACGCAGTATTTT. It yields the protein CASSAFEALDTQYF.

The CDR3 nucleotides read TGTGCCAGCAGCACCAGTTCCGGGACAGGGTCCCACGAGCAGTACTTC. Encoded protein: CASSTSSGTGSHEQYF. The chain couples TRBV7-9 to TRBJ2-7, with TRBD1 identical over 9 bases. The germline gives CDR1 SEHNR, CDR2 FQNEAQ (reference sequence). With V trimmed by 5 bases and J by 5 bases, 13 bases remained unmatched. The CDR3 runs 16 residues.

The rearrangement links TRBV2 to TRBJ2-5; 13 bases fit TRBD2. Germline lookup yields CDR1 SNHLY and CDR2 FYNNEI. J was trimmed by 7 bases and V by 7 bases; bases with no gene match: 6. CDR3 size: 14 residues. The CDR3 loop is CASMRTSGGGTQYF. CDR3 DNA sequence: TGTGCCAGCATGCGGACTAGCGGGGGTGGGACCCAGTACTTC.

V usage is TRBV20-1 and J usage is TRBJ2-7; D remains unclear. The V gene lost 3 bases and the J gene lost 6 bases, with 6 bases spanning the gap. There are 10 residues in the CDR3. Germline V CDR1 and CDR2: DFQATT, SNEGSKA (reference sequence). The CDR3 loop is CSASSPEQYF. In DNA form, the CDR3 reads TGCAGTGCTAGTAGTCCCGAGCAGTACTTC.

This clonotype has just one count. The V call is TRBV7-2, the J call TRBJ2-4, with D perhaps matching TRBD2 (5 bases). The end of the DNA fits TRBJ2-7 better, so the J call may be wrong. This CDR3 is built from 14 residues. Germline assignment: CDR1 SGHTA and CDR2 FQGNSA. The CDR3 DNA is TGTGCCAGCAACGTGGGAGTGGGTGGTTACGAGCAGTACTTC. Amino acid sequence: CASNVGVGGYEQYF.

This chain connects TRBV18 to TRBJ2-4, with TRBD1 identical over 9 bases. The end of the DNA is better explained by TRBJ2-5, so the J call may be wrong. The CDR3 covers 15 residues. The germline V gene encodes CDR1 KGHSH and CDR2 LQKENI. CDR3 in DNA: TGTGCCAGCTCAACGTCGGACAGGGGACGGGAGACCCAGTACTTC. The encoded protein is CASSTSDRGRETQYF.

A few counts support this clonotype. The V and J genes are TRBV5-1 and TRBJ2-7; D possibly corresponds to TRBD1 (6 bases). The germline gives CDR1 SGHRS, CDR2 YFSETQ. The CDR3 extends over 14 amino acids. Trimming pared 3 bases from V and 4 bases from J, leaving 14 bases between. This chain's CDR3 is CASSSEATGYEQYF. The CDR3 DNA follows: TGCGCCAGCAGCTCGGAAGCCACAGGGTACGAGCAGTACTTC.

V gene TRBV6-2 or TRBV6-3 combines with J gene TRBJ2-5; 11 positions agree with TRBD2. CDR1 is MNHEY and CDR2 is SVGEGT in the germline V gene. This CDR3 region has 17 residues. V lost 2 bases and J lost 4; bases outside the gene matches: 9. The CDR3 is CASSYRALAGGGETQYF. The CDR3 region has the DNA TGTGCCAGCAGTTACCGCGCGCTAGCGGGGGGCGGAGAGACCCAGTACTTC.

The chain carries TRBV27 and TRBJ2-3; TRBD2 agrees at 10 bases. The trim removed 5 bases at V and 9 bases at J, leaving 14 bases unmatched. The germline V gene encodes CDR1 MNHEY and CDR2 SMNVEV (reference sequence). This CDR3 has 16 amino acids. DNA of the CDR3: TGTGCCAGCAGTAAAAATAGCGGGGGGCCAATTGGCACGCAGTATTTT. Translated, it gives CASSKNSGGPIGTQYF.

The rearrangement links TRBV6-5 to TRBJ2-5; 8 nucleotides match TRBD1. This CDR3 is 15 amino acids long. Germline lookup yields CDR1 MNHEY and CDR2 SVGAGI. V shed 5 bases, J shed 11 bases, and the junction held 16 bases outside the gene matches. DNA for the CDR3: TGTGCCAGCAGTGACCGGGACAGGTGGTCCGATGAGCAGTACTTC. Translating it yields CASSDRDRWSDEQYF.

The CDR3 sequence: CASSQDSGGINNEQYF. The CDR3 coding sequence is TGTGCCAGCAGCCAAGATTCGGGGGGAATAAACAATGAGCAGTACTTC. This chain links TRBV4-2 with TRBJ2-7; the match to TRBD2 covers 7 bases. The CDR3 contains 16 residues. Germline loops: CDR1 LGHNA, CDR2 YNFKEQ. The V segment lost 0 bases and the J segment 7 bases; nucleotides outside the gene matches: 12.

This clonotype was seen a handful of times. The chain carries TRBV29-1 and TRBJ2-3, with D unclear. V dropped 5 bases and J dropped 2 bases, with 14 bases sitting between them. CDR3 length equals 14 residues. Germline CDR1 is SQVTM and CDR2 is ANQGSEA. DNA of the CDR3: TGCAGCGTTACCTGGACGGTTACCACAGATACGCAGTATTTT. Its protein is CSVTWTVTTDTQYF.

V and J are TRBV7-2 and TRBJ2-5; 8 bases align to TRBD1. CDR1 is SGHTA and CDR2 is FQGNSA in the germline V gene. This CDR3 has 17 residues. The ends lost 3 bases at V and 11 bases at J; junction bases unmatched: 20. The CDR3 DNA follows: TGTGCCAGCAGCTTGGACCAGGGGGCTCGCCCTGTCGAGGAGCAGTACTTC. Its protein product is CASSLDQGARPVEEQYF.

This clonotype was picked up a small number of times. This chain connects TRBV11-2 to TRBJ1-2; D uncertain. The germline V gene has CDR1 SGHAT and CDR2 FQNNGV. The CDR3 covers 14 residues. Trimming stripped 0 bases from V and 4 bases from J, with 9 bases between. The CDR3 nucleotides read TGTGCCAGCAGCTTAGATCACGTCTCCTATGGCTACACCTTC. As protein: CASSLDHVSYGYTF.

This clonotype was counted between two and nine times. This chain joins TRBV7-2 and TRBJ2-1; 10 nucleotides match TRBD1. With 2 bases clipped from V and 7 bases from J, the junction kept 11 bases outside the gene matches. This CDR3 has 17 amino acids. Germline V gives CDR1 SGHTA, CDR2 FQGNSA. CDR3 in amino acids: CASSLSLGTGVTNEQFF. The CDR3 coding sequence is TGTGCCAGCAGCTTATCCCTCGGGACAGGGGTGACTAATGAGCAGTTCTTC.

This clonotype appeared a few times. The junction and the germline gene differ at one end; a read error may be behind it. The rearrangement joins TRBV7-7 to TRBJ1-4, with no clear D. Germline lookup yields CDR1 SSHAT and CDR2 FNYEAQ (reference sequence). CDR3 length equals 15 residues. CDR3 coding DNA: TGTGCTAGCAGCCCTATTACCTCAACTAATGAAAAACTGTTTTTT. Protein product: CASSPITSTNEKLFF.

This chain uses TRBV4-2 with TRBJ1-4; D ambiguous. V lost 1 base to trimming and J lost 7 bases, with 13 bases between them. This CDR3 region has 15 residues. Germline V gene sequence: CDR1 LGHNA, CDR2 YNFKEQ. The CDR3 nucleotides are TGTGCCAGCAGCCAAGCCGGGAGAGCGGGTGAAAAACTGTTTTTT. Protein sequence: CASSQAGRAGEKLFF.

V is TRBV28 and J is TRBJ1-1; tentatively, D is TRBD1 (6 bases). Germline-derived CDR1 and CDR2 are MDHEN and SYDVKM. The CDR3 loop spans 15 amino acids. Deletions cut 7 bases from V and 5 bases from J, with 20 bases between. The CDR3 nucleotides are TGTGCCAGCACCATGGGGGGGGCAAGGGAGACTGAAGCTTTCTTT. Encoded protein: CASTMGGARETEAFF.

The rearrangement uses TRBV24-1 and TRBJ2-3; the D gene is possibly TRBD1 (5 bases). Trimming removed 4 bases from V and 6 bases from J, with 16 bases in between. CDR1 is KGHDR, CDR2 SFDVKD, per germline. The CDR3 is 15 residues long. CDR3 DNA: TGTGCCACCAGTGAGCCTGGCCAGGGATGGGATACGCAGTATTTT. Translated: CATSEPGQGWDTQYF.

The rearrangement joins TRBV27 to TRBJ1-6; D gene unclear. Trimming removed 3 bases from V and 8 bases from J, with 23 bases in between. The CDR3 totals 18 residues. Germline CDR1 MNHEY, CDR2 SMNVEV (reference sequence). As DNA, the CDR3 is TGTGCCAGCAGTTTTGTCAACTCTTTCACCCTGAGGGATTCACCCCTCCACTTT. Residues: CASSFVNSFTLRDSPLHF.